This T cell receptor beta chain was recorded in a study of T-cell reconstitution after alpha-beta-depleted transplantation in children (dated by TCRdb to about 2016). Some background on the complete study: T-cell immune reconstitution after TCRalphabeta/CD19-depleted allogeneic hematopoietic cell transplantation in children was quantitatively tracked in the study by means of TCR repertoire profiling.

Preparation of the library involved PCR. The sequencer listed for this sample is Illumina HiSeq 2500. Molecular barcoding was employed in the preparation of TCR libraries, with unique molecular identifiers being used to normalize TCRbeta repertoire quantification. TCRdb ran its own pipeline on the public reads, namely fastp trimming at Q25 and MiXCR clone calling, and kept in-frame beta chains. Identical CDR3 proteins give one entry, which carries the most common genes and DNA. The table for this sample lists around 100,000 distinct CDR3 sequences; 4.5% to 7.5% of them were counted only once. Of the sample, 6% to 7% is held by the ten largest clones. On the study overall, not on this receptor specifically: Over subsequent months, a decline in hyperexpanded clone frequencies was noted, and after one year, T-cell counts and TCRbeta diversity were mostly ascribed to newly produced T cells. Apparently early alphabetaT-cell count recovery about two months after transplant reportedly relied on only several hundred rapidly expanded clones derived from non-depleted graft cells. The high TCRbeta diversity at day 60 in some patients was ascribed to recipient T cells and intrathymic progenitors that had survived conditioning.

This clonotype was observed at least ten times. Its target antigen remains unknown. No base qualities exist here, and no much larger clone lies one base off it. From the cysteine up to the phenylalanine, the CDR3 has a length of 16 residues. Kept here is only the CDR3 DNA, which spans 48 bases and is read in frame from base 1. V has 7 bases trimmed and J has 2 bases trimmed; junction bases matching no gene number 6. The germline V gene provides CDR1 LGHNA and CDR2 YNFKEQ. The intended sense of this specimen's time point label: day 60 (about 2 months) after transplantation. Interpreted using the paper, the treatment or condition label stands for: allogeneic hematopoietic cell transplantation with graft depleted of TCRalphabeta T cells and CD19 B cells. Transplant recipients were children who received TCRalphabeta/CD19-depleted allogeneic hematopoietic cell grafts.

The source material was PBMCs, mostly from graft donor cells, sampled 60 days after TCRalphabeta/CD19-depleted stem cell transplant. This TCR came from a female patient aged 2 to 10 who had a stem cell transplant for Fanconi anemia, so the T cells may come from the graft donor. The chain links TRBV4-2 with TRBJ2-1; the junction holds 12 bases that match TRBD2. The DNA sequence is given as TGTGCCAGCACCTCCCGACTAGCGGGGGCCTACAATGAGCAGTTCTTC. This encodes CASTSRLAGAYNEQFF.